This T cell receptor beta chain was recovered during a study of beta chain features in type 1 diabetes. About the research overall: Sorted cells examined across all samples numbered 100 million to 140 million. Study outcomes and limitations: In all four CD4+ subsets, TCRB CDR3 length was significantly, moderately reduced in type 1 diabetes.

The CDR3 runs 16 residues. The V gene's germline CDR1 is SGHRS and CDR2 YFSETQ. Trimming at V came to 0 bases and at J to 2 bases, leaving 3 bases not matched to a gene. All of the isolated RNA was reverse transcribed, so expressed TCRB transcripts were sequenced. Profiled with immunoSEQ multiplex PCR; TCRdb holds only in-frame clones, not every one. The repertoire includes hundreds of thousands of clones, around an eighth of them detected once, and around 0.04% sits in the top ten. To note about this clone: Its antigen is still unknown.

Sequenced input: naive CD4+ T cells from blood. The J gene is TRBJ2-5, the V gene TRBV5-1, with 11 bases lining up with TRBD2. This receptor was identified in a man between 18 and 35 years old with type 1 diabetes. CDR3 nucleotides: TGCGCCAGCAGCTTGGCTAGCGGGGGGACACAAGAGACCCAGTACTTC. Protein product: CASSLASGGTQETQYF.